Below, one TCR beta chain is given with its context. Its antigen specificity is not known. Base qualities were left out, and no much larger clone turns up one base away. These data come from a study of blood T cell repertoires in COVID-19 (dated by TCRdb to about 2020). Regarding the research as a whole: Samples covering the acute and convalescent phases of COVID-19 were provided by collaborators in the United States, Italy and Spain. The material from the prospective study consisted of cDNA or gDNA derived from T cells, B-cell-depleted T cells, or PBMCs. The dataset comprised deeply sampled blood TCRbeta repertoires from subjects exposed to, actively infected with, or recovered from COVID-19. A freely available public database, intended as a resource for researchers studying the immune response to SARS-CoV-2, is where the repertoires were released. The samples were drawn from the first 160 participants of the ongoing ImmuneRACE study and from about 1,200 subjects provided by 6 global collaborators. Sample metadata almost always included a de-identified subject ID, COVID-19 status, age in years and sex. HLA class I and class II types, where available, came from metadata supplied by the sample provider rather than from assay-based typing.

The study at large found these results: How much clinical and demographic metadata was included differed by source and by participant, and the metadata was provided uncurated.

From V the trimming removes 6 bases and from J it removes 5 bases, while the gene matches leave 10 bases of the junction unaccounted for. Reading from cysteine to phenylalanine, the CDR3 counts 15 amino acids. Only the CDR3 part of the read is kept: 45 bases, read in frame from the first base. The germline V gene (reference sequence) specifies LNHDA as CDR1 and SQIVND as CDR2. Collaborating institutions collected whole blood in K2EDTA tubes following their own protocols. For TCRbeta analysis, collaborators shipped samples as frozen whole blood, isolated PBMCs, or DNA extracted from either of those sample types. The immunoSEQ Assay, a bias-controlled multiplex PCR, was used to amplify TCRbeta CDR3 regions from genomic DNA. The paper's processing steps were these. The number of nucleated cells in each sample was estimated by amplification of reference gene primers within the assay. To quantify the absolute abundance of each unique TCRbeta CDR3 rearrangement, sequence reads were collapsed and filtered. For each sample, productive Simpson clonality was calculated as the square root of Simpson's diversity index over productive rearrangements. The clones in this table, taken by TCRdb from immuneACCESS, are in-frame only. Not every clone is retained; where verified, under half of the shortfall comes from an unresolved V gene, and the cause of the rest is unknown. The V and J calls and clone size are taken from that table; D and trimming were inferred from the DNA. This sample lists roughly 110,000 clones; around 86% were detected once. In total, the top ten clones hold under 8% of the sample.

The sequencing sample was made of peripheral blood. Recombination linked TRBV19 to TRBJ2-5, and 9 bases in between align with TRBD1. This TCR derives from a man in his 70s with acute or convalescent COVID-19. The CDR3 amino acid sequence is: CASSPGQGRMETQYF. The nucleotide sequence is TGTGCCAGTAGCCCTGGACAGGGGCGGATGGAGACCCAGTACTTC.